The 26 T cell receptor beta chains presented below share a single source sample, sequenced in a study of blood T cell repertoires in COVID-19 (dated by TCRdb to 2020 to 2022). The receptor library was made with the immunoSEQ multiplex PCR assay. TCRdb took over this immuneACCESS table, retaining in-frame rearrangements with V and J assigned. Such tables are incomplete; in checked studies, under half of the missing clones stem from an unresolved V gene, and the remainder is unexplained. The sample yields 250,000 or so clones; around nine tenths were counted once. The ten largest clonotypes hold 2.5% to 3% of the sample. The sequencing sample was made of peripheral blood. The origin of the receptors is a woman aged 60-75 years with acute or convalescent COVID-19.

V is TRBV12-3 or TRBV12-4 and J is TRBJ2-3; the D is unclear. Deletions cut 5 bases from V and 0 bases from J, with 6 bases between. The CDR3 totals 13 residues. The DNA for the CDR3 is TGTGCCAGCAGTAAGCATAGCACAGATACGCAGTATTTT. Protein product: CASSKHSTDTQYF.

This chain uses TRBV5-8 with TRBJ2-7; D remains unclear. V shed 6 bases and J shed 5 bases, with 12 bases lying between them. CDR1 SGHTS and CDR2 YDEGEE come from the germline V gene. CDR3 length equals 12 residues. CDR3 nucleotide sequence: TGTGCCAGCATCCTGAGGTGGGACGAGCAGTACTTC. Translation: CASILRWDEQYF.

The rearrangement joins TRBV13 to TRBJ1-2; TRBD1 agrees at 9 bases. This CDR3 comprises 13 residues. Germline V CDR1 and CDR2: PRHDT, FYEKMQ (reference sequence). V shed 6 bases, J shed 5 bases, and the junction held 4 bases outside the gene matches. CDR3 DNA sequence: TGTGCCAGCAGTCTGACAGGGGGTTATGGCTACACCTTC. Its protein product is CASSLTGGYGYTF.

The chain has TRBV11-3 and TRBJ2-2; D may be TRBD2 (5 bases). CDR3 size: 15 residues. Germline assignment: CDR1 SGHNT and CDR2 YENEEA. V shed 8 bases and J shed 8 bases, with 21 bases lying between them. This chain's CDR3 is CASSNPGFYSGELFF. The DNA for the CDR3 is TGTGCCAGCTCAAATCCGGGGTTCTATTCAGGGGAGCTGTTTTTT.

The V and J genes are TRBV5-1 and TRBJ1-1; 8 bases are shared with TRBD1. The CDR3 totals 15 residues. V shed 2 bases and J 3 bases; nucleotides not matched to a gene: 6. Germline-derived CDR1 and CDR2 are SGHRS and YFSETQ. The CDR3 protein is CASSLSGGGHTEAFF. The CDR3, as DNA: TGCGCCAGCAGCTTATCAGGGGGCGGGCACACTGAAGCTTTCTTT. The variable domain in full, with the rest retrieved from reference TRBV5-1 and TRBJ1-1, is KAGVTQTPRYLIKTRGQQVTLSCSPISGHRSVSWYQQTPGQGLQFLFEYFSETQRNKGNFPGRFSGRQFSNSRSEMNVSTLELGDSALYLCASSLSGGGHTEAFFGQGTRLTVV.

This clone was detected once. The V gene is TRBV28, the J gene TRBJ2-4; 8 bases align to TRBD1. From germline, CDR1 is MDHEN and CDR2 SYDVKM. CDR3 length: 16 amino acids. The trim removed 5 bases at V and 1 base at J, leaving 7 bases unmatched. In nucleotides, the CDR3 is TGTGCCAGCAGTAAAGGACAGGGTGGGGCCAAAAACATTCAGTACTTC. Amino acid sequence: CASSKGQGGAKNIQYF.

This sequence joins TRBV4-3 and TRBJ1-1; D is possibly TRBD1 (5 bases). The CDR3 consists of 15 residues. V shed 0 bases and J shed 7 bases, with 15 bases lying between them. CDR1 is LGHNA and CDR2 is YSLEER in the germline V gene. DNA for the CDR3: TGCGCCAGCAGCCAAGACGGGGTCTGGGGGGGTGAAGCTTTCTTT. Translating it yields CASSQDGVWGGEAFF.

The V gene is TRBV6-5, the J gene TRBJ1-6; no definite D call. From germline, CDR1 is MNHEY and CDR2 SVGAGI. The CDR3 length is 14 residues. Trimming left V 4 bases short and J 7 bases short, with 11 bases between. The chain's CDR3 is CASSSGRLNSPLHF. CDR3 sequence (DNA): TGTGCCAGCAGTTCGGGGAGATTAAATTCACCCCTCCACTTT.

The DNA for the CDR3 is TGTGCCAGCAGTGCGGGACTAGCGGGAGGGCCTTCTGAGCAGTTCTTC. It encodes CASSAGLAGGPSEQFF. This chain uses TRBV6-4 with TRBJ2-1; TRBD2 agrees at 16 bases. The J segment lost 9 bases and the V segment lost 4 bases, leaving 6 bases of the junction unmatched. CDR1 is MRHNA, CDR2 SNTAGT, per germline. The CDR3 contains 16 residues.

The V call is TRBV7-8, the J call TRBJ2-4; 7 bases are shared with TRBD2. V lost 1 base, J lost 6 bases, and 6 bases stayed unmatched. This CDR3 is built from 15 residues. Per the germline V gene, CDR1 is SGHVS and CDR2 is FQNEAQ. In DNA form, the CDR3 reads TGTGCCAGCAGCTTAGGCGGGAGCGGTGTAAACATTCAGTACTTC. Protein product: CASSLGGSGVNIQYF.

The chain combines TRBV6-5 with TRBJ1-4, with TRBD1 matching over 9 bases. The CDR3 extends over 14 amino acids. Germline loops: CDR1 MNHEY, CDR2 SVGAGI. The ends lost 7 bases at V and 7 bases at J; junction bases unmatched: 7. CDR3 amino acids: CASTPDRGREKLFF. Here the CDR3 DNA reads TGTGCCAGCACCCCGGACAGGGGACGTGAAAAACTGTTTTTT.

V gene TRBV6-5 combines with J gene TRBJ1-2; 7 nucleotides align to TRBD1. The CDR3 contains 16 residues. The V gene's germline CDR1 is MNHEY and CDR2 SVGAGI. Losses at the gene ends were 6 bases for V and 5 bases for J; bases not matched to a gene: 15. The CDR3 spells CASRYRTTGPWYGYTF. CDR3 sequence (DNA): TGTGCCAGCAGGTACCGAACGACAGGGCCTTGGTATGGCTACACCTTC.

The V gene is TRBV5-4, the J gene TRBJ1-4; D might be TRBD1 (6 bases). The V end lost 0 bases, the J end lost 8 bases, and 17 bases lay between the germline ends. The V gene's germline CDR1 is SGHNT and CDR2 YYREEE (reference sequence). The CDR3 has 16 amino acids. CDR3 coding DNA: TGTGCCAGCAGCTTGGCGGCAGGCCAGGGGCAGGAAAAACTGTTTTTT. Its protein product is CASSLAAGQGQEKLFF.

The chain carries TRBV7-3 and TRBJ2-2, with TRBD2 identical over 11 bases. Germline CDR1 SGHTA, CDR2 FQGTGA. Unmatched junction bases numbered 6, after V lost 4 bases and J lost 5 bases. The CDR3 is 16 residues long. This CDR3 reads CASSSQLAGVTGELFF. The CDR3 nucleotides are TGTGCCAGCAGCTCCCAACTAGCGGGGGTTACCGGGGAGCTGTTTTTT.

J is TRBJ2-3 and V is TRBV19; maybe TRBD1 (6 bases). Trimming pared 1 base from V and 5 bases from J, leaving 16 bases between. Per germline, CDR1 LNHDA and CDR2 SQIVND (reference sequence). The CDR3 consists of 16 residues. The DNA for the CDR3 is TGTGCCAGTAGTATAGGGCCGGCCTTAGGGGGAGATACGCAGTATTTT. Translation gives CASSIGPALGGDTQYF.

CDR3 DNA sequence: TGTGCCAGCGGAAGCAGGGGGCACACTGAAGCTTTCTTT. Its translation is CASGSRGHTEAFF. J is TRBJ1-1 and V is TRBV3-1 (or the pseudogene TRBV3-2); 8 bases match TRBD1. V lost 8 bases, J lost 3 bases, and 5 bases stayed unmatched. Germline CDR1 and CDR2: LGHDT and YNNKEL (reference sequence). The length of the CDR3 is 13 residues.

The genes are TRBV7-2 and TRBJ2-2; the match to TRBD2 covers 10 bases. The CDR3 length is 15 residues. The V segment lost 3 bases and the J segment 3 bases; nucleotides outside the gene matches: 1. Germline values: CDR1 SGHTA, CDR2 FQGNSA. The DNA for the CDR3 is TGTGCCAGCAGCTTCCTAGCGGGAGACACCGGGGAGCTGTTTTTT. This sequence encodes CASSFLAGDTGELFF.

CDR3 region: CASSDSGRDTQYF. Here the CDR3 DNA reads TGTGCCAGCAGTGATTCCGGGAGAGATACGCAGTATTTT. The V gene is TRBV6-4, the J gene TRBJ2-3; maybe TRBD2 (6 bases). The CDR3 runs to 13 residues. CDR1 MRHNA and CDR2 SNTAGT come from the germline V gene. V was trimmed by 3 bases and J by 5 bases, leaving 9 bases between them.

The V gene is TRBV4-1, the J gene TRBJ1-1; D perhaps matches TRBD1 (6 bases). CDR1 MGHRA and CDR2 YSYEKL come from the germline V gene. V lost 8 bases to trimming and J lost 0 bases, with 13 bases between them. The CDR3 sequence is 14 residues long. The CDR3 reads CASGGHTMNTEAFF. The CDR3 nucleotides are TGCGCCAGCGGGGGACACACAATGAACACTGAAGCTTTCTTT.

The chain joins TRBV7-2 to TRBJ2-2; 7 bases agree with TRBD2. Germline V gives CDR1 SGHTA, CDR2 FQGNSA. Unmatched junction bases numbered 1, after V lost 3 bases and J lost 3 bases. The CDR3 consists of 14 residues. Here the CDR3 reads CASSLAGDTGELFF. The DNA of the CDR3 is TGTGCCAGCAGCTTGGCGGGAGACACCGGGGAGCTGTTTTTT.

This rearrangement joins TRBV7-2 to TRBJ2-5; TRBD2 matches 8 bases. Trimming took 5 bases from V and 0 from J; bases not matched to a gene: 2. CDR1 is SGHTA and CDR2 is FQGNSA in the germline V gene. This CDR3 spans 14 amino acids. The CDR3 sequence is CASSLTSDQETQYF. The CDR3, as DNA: TGTGCCAGCAGCCTGACTAGCGACCAAGAGACCCAGTACTTC.

CDR3 loop: CASSHQPGQGYGNTIYF. CDR3 sequence (DNA): TGTGCCAGCAGCCACCAACCGGGACAGGGGTATGGAAACACCATATATTTT. J is TRBJ1-3 and V is TRBV3-1 (or the pseudogene TRBV3-2), with TRBD1 identical over 10 bases. Losses at the gene ends were 3 bases for V and 3 bases for J; bases not matched to a gene: 8. Germline V gives CDR1 LGHDT, CDR2 YNNKEL (reference sequence). This CDR3 spans 17 amino acids.

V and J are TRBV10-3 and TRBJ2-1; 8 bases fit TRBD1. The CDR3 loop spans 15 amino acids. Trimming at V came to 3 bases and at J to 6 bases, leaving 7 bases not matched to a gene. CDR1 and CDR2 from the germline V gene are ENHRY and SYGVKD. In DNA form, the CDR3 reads TGTGCCATCAGTGACCCAGGGGGCGCATCCAATGAGCAGTTCTTC. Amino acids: CAISDPGGASNEQFF.

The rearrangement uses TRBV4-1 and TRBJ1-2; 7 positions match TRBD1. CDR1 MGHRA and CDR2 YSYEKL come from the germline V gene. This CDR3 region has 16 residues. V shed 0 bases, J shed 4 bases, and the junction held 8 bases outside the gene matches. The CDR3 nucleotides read TGCGCCAGCAGCCAAGATCCGACAGGGTATCGCTATGGCTACACCTTC. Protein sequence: CASSQDPTGYRYGYTF.

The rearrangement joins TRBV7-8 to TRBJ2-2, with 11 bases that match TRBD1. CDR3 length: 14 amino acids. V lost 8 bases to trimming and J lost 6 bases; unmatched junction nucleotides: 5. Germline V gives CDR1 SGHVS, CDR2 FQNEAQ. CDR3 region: CASGRDRGSGELFF. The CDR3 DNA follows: TGTGCCAGCGGCCGGGACAGGGGGTCCGGGGAGCTGTTTTTT.

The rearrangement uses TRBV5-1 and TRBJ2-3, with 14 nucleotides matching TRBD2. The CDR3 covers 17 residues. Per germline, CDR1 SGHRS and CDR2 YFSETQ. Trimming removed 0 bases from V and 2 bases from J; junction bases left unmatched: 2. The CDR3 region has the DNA TGCGCCAGCAGCTTGGGACTAGCGGGGGGGCTCACAGATACGCAGTATTTT. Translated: CASSLGLAGGLTDTQYF.